This T cell receptor (beta chain) emerged from a study of CD4 T cells in relation to SARS-CoV-2 and coronaviruses. This clone has only a few counts. Its specificity is unknown. The unexposed donors gave CD4+ T cells in about 2011-2018, prior to COVID-19. CD4+ T cells were isolated from the cells after 10 days of culture. The CDR3 contains 12 residues. V was shortened by 3 bases and J by 3 bases, with 5 bases between the two germline ends. Germline V gene lookup returns CDR1 SEHNR and CDR2 FQNEAQ (reference sequence). TCRdb's table, derived via immunoSEQ multiplex PCR, lists solely in-frame clones and lacks some. The data contain 20,000 to 25,000 clones, around three quarters of them singletons.

This rearrangement joins TRBV7-9 to TRBJ1-1; unclear D gene. The receptor comes from a human donor in good health. Sequences were obtained from CD4+ T cells from PBMCs, cultured in vitro. This CDR3 is CASSFADTEAFF. The DNA of the CDR3 is TGTGCCAGCAGCTTCGCGGACACTGAAGCTTTCTTT.